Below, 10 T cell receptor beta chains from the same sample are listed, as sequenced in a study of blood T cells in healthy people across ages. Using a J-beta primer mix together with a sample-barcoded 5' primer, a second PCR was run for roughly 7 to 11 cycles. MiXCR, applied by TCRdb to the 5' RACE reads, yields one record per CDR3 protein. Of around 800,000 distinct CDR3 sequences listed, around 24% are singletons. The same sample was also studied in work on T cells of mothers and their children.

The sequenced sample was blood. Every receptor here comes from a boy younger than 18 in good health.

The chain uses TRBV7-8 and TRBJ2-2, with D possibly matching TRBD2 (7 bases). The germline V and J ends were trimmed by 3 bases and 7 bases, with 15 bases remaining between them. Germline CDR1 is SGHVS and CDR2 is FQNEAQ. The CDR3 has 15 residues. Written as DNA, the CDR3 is TGTGCCAGCAGCTTTGAGGGGGGGCCCATCGGGGAGCTGTTTTTT. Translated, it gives CASSFEGGPIGELFF.

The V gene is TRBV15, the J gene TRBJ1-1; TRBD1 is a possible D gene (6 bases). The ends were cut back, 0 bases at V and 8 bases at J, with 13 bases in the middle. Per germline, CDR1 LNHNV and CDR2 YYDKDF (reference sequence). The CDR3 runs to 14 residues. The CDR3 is CATSRDRGPSEAFF. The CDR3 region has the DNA TGTGCCACCAGCAGAGACCGGGGGCCCTCCGAAGCTTTCTTT.

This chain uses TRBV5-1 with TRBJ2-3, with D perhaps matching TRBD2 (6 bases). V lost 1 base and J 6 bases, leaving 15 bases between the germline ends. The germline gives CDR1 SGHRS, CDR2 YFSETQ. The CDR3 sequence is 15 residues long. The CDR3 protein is CASSLFGREEDTQYF. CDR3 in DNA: TGCGCCAGCAGCTTGTTCGGCAGGGAGGAGGATACGCAGTATTTT.

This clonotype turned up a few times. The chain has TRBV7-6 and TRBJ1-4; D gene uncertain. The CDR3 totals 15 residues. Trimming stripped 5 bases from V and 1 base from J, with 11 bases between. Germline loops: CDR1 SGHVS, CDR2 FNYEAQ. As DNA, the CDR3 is TGTGCCAGCAGCCCCCGTCCCGTAACTAATGAAAAACTGTTTTTT. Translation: CASSPRPVTNEKLFF.

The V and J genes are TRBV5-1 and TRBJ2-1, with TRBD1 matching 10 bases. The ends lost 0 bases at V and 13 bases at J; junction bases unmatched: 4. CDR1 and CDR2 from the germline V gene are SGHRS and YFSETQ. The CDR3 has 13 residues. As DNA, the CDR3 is TGCGCCAGCAGCTTGGTTGGACAGGGGGTACAGTTCTTC. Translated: CASSLVGQGVQFF.

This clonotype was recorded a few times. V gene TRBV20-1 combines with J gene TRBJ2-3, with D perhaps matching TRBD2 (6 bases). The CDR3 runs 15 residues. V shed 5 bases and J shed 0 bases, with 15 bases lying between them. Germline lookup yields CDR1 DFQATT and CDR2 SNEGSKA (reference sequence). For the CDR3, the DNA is TGCAGTGCTGGTCGACTAGGGGCTAGCACAGATACGCAGTATTTT. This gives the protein CSAGRLGASTDTQYF.

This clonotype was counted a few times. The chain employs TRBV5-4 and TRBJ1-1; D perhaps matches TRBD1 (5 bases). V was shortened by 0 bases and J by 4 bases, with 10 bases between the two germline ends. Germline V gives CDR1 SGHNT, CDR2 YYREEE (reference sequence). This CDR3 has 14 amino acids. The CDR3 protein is CASSLEGWFTEAFF. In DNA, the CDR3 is TGTGCCAGCAGCTTGGAGGGGTGGTTCACTGAAGCTTTCTTT.

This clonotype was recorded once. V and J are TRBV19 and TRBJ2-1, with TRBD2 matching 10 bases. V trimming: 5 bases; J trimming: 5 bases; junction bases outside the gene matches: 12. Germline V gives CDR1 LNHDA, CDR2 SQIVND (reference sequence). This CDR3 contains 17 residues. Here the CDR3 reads CASSHLRLAGVHNEQFF. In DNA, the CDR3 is TGTGCCAGTAGTCACCTTAGGCTAGCGGGGGTGCACAATGAGCAGTTCTTC.

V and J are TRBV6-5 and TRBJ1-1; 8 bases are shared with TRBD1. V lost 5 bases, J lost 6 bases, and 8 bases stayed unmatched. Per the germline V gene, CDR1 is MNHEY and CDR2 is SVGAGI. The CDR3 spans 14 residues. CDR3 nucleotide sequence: TGTGCCAGCAGTGTCAGGGGGCAGGTCCCTGAAGCTTTCTTT. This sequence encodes CASSVRGQVPEAFF.

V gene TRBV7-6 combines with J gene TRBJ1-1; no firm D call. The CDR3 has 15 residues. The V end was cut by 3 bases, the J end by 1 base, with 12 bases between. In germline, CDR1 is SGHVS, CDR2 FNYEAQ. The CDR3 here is CASSLDRVTNTEAFF. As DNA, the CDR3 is TGTGCCAGCAGCTTGGACCGGGTGACGAACACTGAAGCTTTCTTT.